This entry concerns a single TCR beta chain. Its antigen is unidentified. This CDR3 has 18 amino acids. V trimming: 5 bases; J trimming: 5 bases; junction bases outside the gene matches: 10. This sample stems from a study of T cells in Graves' hyperthyroidism and ophthalmopathy. A NOSPECS grade of at least 4, a Clinical Activity Score of at least 3 and duration under 3 months were recorded in ophthalmopathy patients. RNA transcripts were the template for amplifying TCR beta CDR3 regions. During a first-round RT-PCR of the TCR CDR3, the HTBI primer set was used. One entry per CDR3 protein results from TCRdb running MiXCR on the multiplex PCR reads. The table shows about 270,000 distinct CDR3 sequences, with over 20% occurring only once. Study results and caveats: Most expanded thyroid clonotypes above 0.001 recurred in blood.

Sequencing was carried out using blood. The chain recombines TRBV12-3 or TRBV12-4 with TRBJ2-3; 16 bases are a match to TRBD2. The receptor was isolated from a young man with Graves' ophthalmopathy. CDR3 nucleotides: TGTGCCAGCAGTACGGGACTAGCGGGAGGGCCGGGGGGAGATACGCAGTATTTT. This translates into CASSTGLAGGPGGDTQYF.